This T cell receptor (beta chain) was identified during a study of Graves' ophthalmopathy and Graves' hyperthyroidism. Certain patients were not enrolled. These were patients with other autoimmune diseases, uncontrolled infections, pregnancy or lactation. PBMCs stemmed from approximately 10 ml of fresh peripheral blood. The length of the CDR3 is 13 residues. Germline CDR1 reads MGHRA; CDR2 reads YSYEKL. Germline trimming cut 4 bases from V and 9 bases from J; bases unmatched to any gene: 2. CDR3 regions of TCR beta were amplified from RNA transcripts. An opening RT-PCR round employed HTBI primers and preceded a second-round multiplex PCR. TCRdb analysed the multiplex PCR reads with MiXCR anew, one entry per CDR3 protein. The sample consists of some 520,000 distinct CDR3 sequences, approximately 15% of them appearing once. This clonotype appeared a few times.

The sequence came from a young woman with Graves' ophthalmopathy. The chain couples TRBV4-1 to TRBJ2-2, with 10 bases matching TRBD2. Sequenced: blood. In nucleotides, the CDR3 is TGCGCCAGCAGCCGGACTAGCGGCCGGGAGCTGTTTTTT. Protein product: CASSRTSGRELFF.